The 2 T cell receptor beta chains reported below all come from one sample, sequenced in a study of blood T cells in healthy people across ages. The second PCR ran roughly 7 to 12 cycles with a sample-barcoded 5' primer and J-beta primers. Each CDR3 protein is one row after TCRdb ran MiXCR on the 5' RACE reads. Of roughly 800,000 distinct CDR3 sequences in the sample, 55% to 75% are singletons; the top ten hold around 20%. Sequenced: blood. The origin of the receptors is a man aged 25 to 45 in good health.

The V call is TRBV6-5, the J call TRBJ1-5, with TRBD1 matching over 7 bases. The CDR3 is 15 residues long. V was pared by 6 bases and J by 3 bases, with 8 bases of the junction left unmatched. The germline gives CDR1 MNHEY, CDR2 SVGAGI. In DNA form, the CDR3 reads TGTGCCAGCAGAACCAGACAGGGATACAATCAGCCCCAGCATTTT. It encodes CASRTRQGYNQPQHF.

The V gene is TRBV28, the J gene TRBJ2-5, with D unclear. The CDR3 totals 10 residues. Per the germline V gene, CDR1 is MDHEN and CDR2 is SYDVKM. V was trimmed by 8 bases and J by 7 bases, leaving 8 bases between them. The CDR3 nucleotides read TGTGCCAGCTCGTCTGGGACCCAGTACTTC. Protein: CASSSGTQYF.